This TCR beta chain was observed in a study of OX40 agonist ivuxolimab in advanced cancers. Study-wide points: The 0.1-3.0 mg/kg partial responders had among the lowest clonal expansion.

The data were produced by immunoSEQ multiplex PCR, yet TCRdb's version contains in-frame clones alone and is incomplete. The table records roughly 25,000 clones, more than 60% of them present only once. Turning to this clone: Its antigen is not known.

Trimming pared 3 bases from V and 6 bases from J, leaving 6 bases between. This CDR3 is built from 11 residues. Germline V gene sequence: CDR1 SGHVS, CDR2 FQNEAQ. The TCR comes from an adult with an advanced solid tumor such as melanoma, head and neck, liver or kidney cancer. The chain combines TRBV7-8 with TRBJ2-7; no clear D. Sequences were derived from CD4+ or CD8+ T cells sorted from blood, sampled in a trial of the OX40 agonist ivuxolimab. The CDR3 loop reads CASSFGGEQYF. The DNA of the CDR3 is TGTGCCAGCAGCTTTGGCGGCGAGCAGTACTTC.